This T cell receptor (beta chain) was sequenced for a study of blood T cells in healthy people across ages. In the case of this clonotype: Its antigen is as yet unknown. A read error is possible here, since a much larger clone lies one base away.

The authors ran a second PCR of about 6 to 12 cycles using a sample-barcoded 5' primer and a J-beta primer mix. TCRdb itself ran the 5' RACE reads through MiXCR, one entry per CDR3 protein. Seen here are some 1.5 million distinct CDR3 sequences, approximately 30% observed once, and the top ten hold 6.5% to 8.5%. CDR1 SGHTA and CDR2 FQGNSA come from the germline V gene. The CDR3 has 14 residues. Broader study findings: Greater diversity and more naive CD4+ cells were seen in long-lived donors than in aged donors.

The TCR comes from a woman in her 30s in good health. The sequencing sample was made of blood. The chain combines TRBV7-2 with TRBJ2-1, with no clear D. The CDR3: CVSSLSPADNEQFF. CDR3 coding DNA: TGTGTCAGCAGCCTATCCCCAGCAGACAATGAGCAGTTCTTC.